The 23 T cell receptor beta chains listed next were all sequenced from one sample in a study of T-cell reconstitution after alpha-beta-depleted transplantation in children. Preparation of the TCRbeta library was carried out with unique molecular identifiers. TCRdb reanalysed the PCR reads using MiXCR and keeps one entry per CDR3 protein. The data hold 200,000 to 250,000 distinct CDR3 sequences, with approximately 11% observed a single time. The sample consisted of PBMCs, taken before TCRalphabeta/CD19-depleted stem cell transplant. These receptors came from a child less than two years old with acute myeloid leukemia, due to receive a stem cell transplant.

This clonotype was found many times. V usage is TRBV20-1 and J usage is TRBJ2-7, with D unresolved. CDR1 is DFQATT and CDR2 is SNEGSKA in the germline V gene (reference sequence). The CDR3 loop spans 12 amino acids. V was pared by 4 bases and J by 3 bases, with 10 bases between. Here the CDR3 reads CSATRALYEQYF. CDR3 nucleotides: TGCAGTGCTACAAGGGCTCTCTACGAGCAGTACTTC.

This clonotype was seen a few times. The rearrangement joins TRBV19 to TRBJ2-1; 15 bases align to TRBD2. Per the germline V gene, CDR1 is LNHDA and CDR2 is SQIVND (reference sequence). The CDR3 spans 15 residues. Germline trimming cut 7 bases from V and 9 bases from J; bases unmatched to any gene: 7. This chain's CDR3 is CASIGLAGGITEQFF. The CDR3 DNA reads TGTGCCAGTATCGGACTAGCGGGGGGGATTACTGAGCAGTTCTTC.

As to this clonotype: Given a much more abundant clone one base away, this may be a read error. V usage is TRBV3-1 and J usage is TRBJ1-2; D is unclear. Germline values: CDR1 LGHDT, CDR2 YNNKEL (reference sequence). This CDR3 spans 17 amino acids. Written as DNA, the CDR3 is TGTGCCAGCAGCCAAGATCCAACAGTGAAATTGGGATATGGCGACACCTTC. Its protein is CASSQDPTVKLGYGDTF.

This clonotype has ten or more counts. V gene TRBV12-3 or TRBV12-4 combines with J gene TRBJ2-3, with unresolved D. The CDR3 extends over 15 amino acids. V shed 5 bases and J shed 4 bases, with 16 bases lying between them. The CDR3 protein is CASSPYSGPPDTQYF. The CDR3 DNA follows: TGTGCCAGCAGTCCATATTCAGGACCTCCAGATACGCAGTATTTT.

This clonotype has just a few counts. This chain uses TRBV11-3 with TRBJ2-2, with D possibly being TRBD1 or TRBD2 (5 bases each). Trimming cost V 0 bases and J 7 bases, with 12 bases left between them. The germline CDR1 and CDR2 sequences are SGHNT and YENEEA. This CDR3 has 15 amino acids. CDR3 sequence: CASSLELGGLGELFF. The CDR3 DNA sequence: TGTGCCAGCAGCTTAGAACTTGGGGGTCTCGGGGAGCTGTTTTTT.

This clonotype has at least ten counts. The chain carries TRBV12-3 or TRBV12-4 and TRBJ1-6, with D tentatively TRBD1 (5 bases). V was shortened by 3 bases and J by 5 bases, with 8 bases between the two germline ends. This CDR3 comprises 14 residues. CDR3 in DNA: TGTGCCAGCAGTTTTTTGGGGGATAATTCACCCCTCCACTTT. Protein product: CASSFLGDNSPLHF.

This clonotype has at least ten counts. The gene calls are TRBV5-1 and TRBJ2-5; D might be TRBD1 (6 bases). V was trimmed by 2 bases and J by 5 bases, leaving 16 bases between them. There are 15 residues in the CDR3. CDR1 and CDR2 from the germline V gene are SGHRS and YFSETQ. Here the CDR3 reads CASSLAQGLGETQYF. In DNA, the CDR3 is TGCGCCAGCAGCTTAGCACAGGGCCTTGGTGAGACCCAGTACTTC.

This clonotype was found many times. The chain links TRBV7-9 to TRBJ1-3; D remains unclear. The CDR3 length is 17 residues. Deletions cut 5 bases from V and 0 bases from J, with 17 bases between. The V gene's germline CDR1 is SEHNR and CDR2 FQNEAQ (reference sequence). CDR3 coding DNA: TGTGCCAGCAGCGAGAGAGGACGGTCCAACTCTGGAAACACCATATATTTT. Translated: CASSERGRSNSGNTIYF.

This clonotype has a handful of counts. The chain couples TRBV28 to TRBJ1-2, with D perhaps matching TRBD1 (5 bases). The V gene's germline CDR1 is MDHEN and CDR2 SYDVKM. Trimming stripped 2 bases from V and 5 bases from J, with 12 bases between. The CDR3 loop spans 14 amino acids. The CDR3 nucleotides read TGTGCCAGCAGTTTAGCGAATCGGGGGTATGGCTACACCTTC. Translated: CASSLANRGYGYTF.

This clonotype was counted only a few times. The chain recombines TRBV4-1 with TRBJ1-2; no firm D call. Germline CDR1 MGHRA, CDR2 YSYEKL. The V end was cut by 4 bases, the J end by 8 bases, with 14 bases between. The CDR3 loop spans 13 amino acids. The chain's CDR3 is CASSPHVGFGYTF. In nucleotides, the CDR3 is TGCGCCAGCAGCCCCCATGTGGGGTTCGGCTACACCTTC.

This clonotype was observed many times. The chain joins TRBV7-2 to TRBJ2-2, with a weak D call TRBD2 (5 bases). Trimming took 5 bases from V and 5 from J, leaving 15 bases between them. Germline CDR1 SGHTA, CDR2 FQGNSA. This CDR3 comprises 15 residues. CDR3 nucleotide sequence: TGTGCCAGCAGCCCACAGAAGCCGGGGACCGGGGAGCTGTTTTTT. This gives the protein CASSPQKPGTGELFF.

This clonotype was detected many times. The V gene is TRBV2, the J gene TRBJ2-3, with 9 bases identical to TRBD2. This CDR3 spans 15 amino acids. Trimming cost V 5 bases and J 4 bases; bases outside gene matches: 7. Germline V gene lookup returns CDR1 SNHLY and CDR2 FYNNEI. CDR3 protein: CASSLLAGLADTQYF. The CDR3, as DNA: TGTGCCAGCAGTCTACTAGCGGGTCTAGCAGATACGCAGTATTTT. Based on the CDR3 plus reference TRBV2 and TRBJ2-3, the full variable domain is EPEVTQTPSHQVTQMGQEVILRCVPISNHLYFYWYRQILGQKVEFLVSFYNNEISEKSEIFDDQFSVERPDGSNFTLKIRSTKLEDSAMYFCASSLLAGLADTQYFGPGTRLTVL.

This clonotype was observed a handful of times. The chain combines TRBV28 with TRBJ1-4; D remains unclear. CDR1 MDHEN and CDR2 SYDVKM come from the germline V gene. The CDR3 contains 17 residues. Deletions cut 5 bases from V and 7 bases from J, with 23 bases between. CDR3 region: CASSRFGGEKRSEKLFF. DNA for the CDR3: TGTGCCAGCAGTCGCTTTGGTGGTGAAAAACGAAGTGAAAAACTGTTTTTT.

This clonotype was counted ten times or more. V gene TRBV20-1 combines with J gene TRBJ2-5; D call uncertain. There are 12 residues in the CDR3. V was cut by 0 bases and J by 8 bases, with 10 bases left in between. Germline V gene data show CDR1 as DFQATT and CDR2 as SNEGSKA (reference sequence). This CDR3 is CSAREGMLTQYF. The CDR3 coding sequence is TGCAGTGCTAGAGAGGGGATGTTAACCCAGTACTTC.

This clonotype appeared many times. V is TRBV6-5 and J is TRBJ2-3; D ambiguous. The CDR3 runs to 15 residues. Germline CDR1 and CDR2: MNHEY and SVGAGI. V was cut by 3 bases and J by 0 bases, with 10 bases left in between. This CDR3 is CASSYGQTSTDTQYF. CDR3 bases: TGTGCCAGCAGTTATGGGCAGACTAGCACAGATACGCAGTATTTT.

On this clonotype: A clone one base away is much larger, so this may be a read error. The chain is built from TRBV11-3 and TRBJ2-1; possible D gene TRBD2, 6 bases. This CDR3 region has 15 residues. V gave up 5 bases and J gave up 4 bases, with 15 bases separating them. Germline assignment: CDR1 SGHNT and CDR2 YENEEA. DNA of the CDR3: TGTGCCAGCAGCAACTCAGCGGAGGGATACAATGAGCAGTTCTTC. Amino acids: CASSNSAEGYNEQFF.

This clonotype was recorded at least ten times. The chain has TRBV7-9 and TRBJ1-5; D uncertain. V was shortened by 5 bases and J by 5 bases, with 10 bases between the two germline ends. The germline V gene encodes CDR1 SEHNR and CDR2 FQNEAQ (reference sequence). CDR3 length: 13 amino acids. CDR3 coding DNA: TGTGCCAGCAGCCCCGGAAATTATCAGCCCCAGCATTTT. It codes for CASSPGNYQPQHF.

Many counts were recorded for this clonotype. The J gene is TRBJ2-1, the V gene TRBV20-1, with TRBD2 matching over 12 bases. This CDR3 is built from 15 residues. CDR1 and CDR2 (germline): DFQATT, SNEGSKA (reference sequence). Losses at the gene ends were 6 bases for V and 8 bases for J; bases not matched to a gene: 11. The DNA for the CDR3 is TGCAGTGCCACTAAGAGGACTAGCGGGATTGATGAGCAGTTCTTC. This gives the protein CSATKRTSGIDEQFF.

This clonotype was observed at least ten times. V usage is TRBV20-1 and J usage is TRBJ2-3; D uncertain. The CDR3 is made up of 13 amino acids. V shed 6 bases and J shed 0 bases, with 10 bases lying between them. Germline loops: CDR1 DFQATT, CDR2 SNEGSKA (reference sequence). CDR3 coding DNA: TGCAGTGCCTCCTCGACTAGCACAGATACGCAGTATTTT. Its translation is CSASSTSTDTQYF.

This clonotype was found many times. The chain joins TRBV11-2 to TRBJ2-3; weak D call: TRBD2 (6 bases). The CDR3 has 12 residues. The V end lost 5 bases, the J end lost 6 bases, and 9 bases lay between the germline ends. Per germline, CDR1 SGHAT and CDR2 FQNNGV. This chain's CDR3 is CASSVREDTQYF. The CDR3 bases are TGTGCCAGCAGCGTCCGGGAGGATACGCAGTATTTT.

With respect to this clonotype: Given a much more abundant clone one base away, this may be a read error. This sequence joins TRBV12-3 or TRBV12-4 and TRBJ2-6; D remains ambiguous. The CDR3 contains 13 residues. This CDR3 is CASSFGWANVPTF. As DNA, the CDR3 is TGTGCCAGCAGTTTCGGGTGGGCCAACGTCCCGACTTTC.

This clonotype appeared many times. This chain connects TRBV24-1 to TRBJ2-1; 11 bases are shared with TRBD2. The trim removed 3 bases at V and 7 bases at J, leaving 7 bases unmatched. Germline lookup yields CDR1 KGHDR and CDR2 SFDVKD. This CDR3 has 16 amino acids. The DNA for the CDR3 is TGTGCCACCAGTGATCAGGCTAGCGGGAGGAGGAATGAGCAGTTCTTC. This sequence encodes CATSDQASGRRNEQFF.

This clonotype was observed at least ten times. The chain joins TRBV28 to TRBJ2-7; 8 positions match TRBD1. The CDR3 contains 15 residues. Germline CDR1 is MDHEN and CDR2 is SYDVKM. V trimming: 7 bases; J trimming: 3 bases; junction bases outside the gene matches: 11. The CDR3 bases are TGTGCCAGCATTCGATCAGGGGGCAAGGGCTACGAGCAGTACTTC. It specifies CASIRSGGKGYEQYF.